This TCR beta chain was found in a study of T cells of healthy individuals. The trim removed 4 bases at V and 6 bases at J, leaving 4 bases unmatched. There are 14 residues in the CDR3. Per the germline V gene, CDR1 is SGHRS and CDR2 is YFSETQ. TCRdb redid the calling of the 5' RACE reads with MiXCR, one entry per CDR3 protein. The sample shows tens of thousands of distinct CDR3 sequences, approximately 15% of them seen only once. The J gene is TRBJ1-2, the V gene TRBV5-1, with 12 bases that match TRBD1. This sequence originates from a human donor in good health. In DNA form, the CDR3 reads TGCGCCAGCAGCGAGGGACAGGGGGCGAATGGCTACACCTTC. Translated: CASSEGQGANGYTF.